Listed below are T cell receptor beta chains from one sample, sequenced in a study of blood T cell repertoires in COVID-19. Method: immunoSEQ multiplex PCR; TCRdb's copy keeps in-frame clones and lacks some. In the table there are under 200,000 clones, around 87% of which are singletons. The sample taken for sequencing was peripheral blood. These receptors were collected from a man in his late teens or twenties with active or convalescent COVID-19. The CDR3 runs from the conserved cysteine through the conserved F or W. The D gene is left open where the match is weak. Clone size is shown for a subset of rows, as once, few, many or a class of expanded clone.

CDR3 DNA: TGTGCCAGCAGCGTAGACCCGCGAGAGACCCAGTACTTC; CDR3 protein: CASSVDPRETQYF; J gene: TRBJ2-5; clone size: NA; D gene: NA; V gene: TRBV9; CDR3 length: 13
CDR3 DNA: TGCAGTGCTAGTCGGGACACCAACACCGAGACCCAGTACTTC; CDR3 protein: CSASRDTNTETQYF; J gene: TRBJ2-5; clone size: NA; D gene: NA; V gene: TRBV20-1; CDR3 length: 14
CDR3 DNA: TGTGCCAGTATCGCGACAGATTATAATTCACCCCTCCACTTT; CDR3 protein: CASIATDYNSPLHF; J gene: TRBJ1-6; clone size: once; D gene: NA; V gene: TRBV19; CDR3 length: 14
CDR3 DNA: TGCAGCGTTGAGGGTTTATTTAAGGGGAACTATGGCTACACCTTC; CDR3 protein: CSVEGLFKGNYGYTF; J gene: TRBJ1-2; clone size: NA; D gene: NA; V gene: TRBV29-1; CDR3 length: 15
CDR3 DNA: TGTGCCAGCAGCCAAGAGGGGGGGAGCACAGATACGCAGTATTTT; CDR3 protein: CASSQEGGSTDTQYF; J gene: TRBJ2-3; clone size: NA; D gene: TRBD2; V gene: TRBV3-1/TRBV3-2; CDR3 length: 15
CDR3 DNA: TGCGCCAGCAGCCCAGTAGCGGGTGGGACCGGGGAGCTGTTTTTT; CDR3 protein: CASSPVAGGTGELFF; J gene: TRBJ2-2; clone size: NA; D gene: TRBD2; V gene: TRBV4-1; CDR3 length: 15
CDR3 DNA: TGTGCCAGCAGTGCGAAACAGGGGGCCTACGAGCAGTACTTC; CDR3 protein: CASSAKQGAYEQYF; J gene: TRBJ2-7; clone size: NA; D gene: TRBD1; V gene: TRBV27; CDR3 length: 14
CDR3 DNA: TGTGCCAGCAGCCCGACAAATCCTGGAGGCGGGTTTGAAGCTTTCTTT; CDR3 protein: CASSPTNPGGGFEAFF; J gene: TRBJ1-1; clone size: NA; D gene: NA; V gene: TRBV11-2; CDR3 length: 16
CDR3 DNA: TGCGCCAGCAGCTTGGGTCCCGGGAAATTTGTGATGAACACTGAAGCTTTCTTT; CDR3 protein: CASSLGPGKFVMNTEAFF; J gene: TRBJ1-1; clone size: NA; D gene: NA; V gene: TRBV5-1; CDR3 length: 18
CDR3 DNA: TGTGCCAGCAGTGTCAGGGACAGCTCCTATAATTCACCCCTCCACTTT; CDR3 protein: CASSVRDSSYNSPLHF; J gene: TRBJ1-6; clone size: many; D gene: TRBD1; V gene: TRBV2; CDR3 length: 16
CDR3 DNA: TGTGCCAGCAGTTACGGACAGGTCACAGATACGCAGTATTTT; CDR3 protein: CASSYGQVTDTQYF; J gene: TRBJ2-3; clone size: NA; D gene: TRBD1; V gene: TRBV6-5; CDR3 length: 14
CDR3 DNA: TGTGCCATCAGTGAAACCACAGGGATTAGCAATCAGCCCCAGCATTTT; CDR3 protein: CAISETTGISNQPQHF; J gene: TRBJ1-5; clone size: NA; D gene: NA; V gene: TRBV10-3; CDR3 length: 16
CDR3 DNA: TGTGCCAGTAGTATAGGGGGGGGCCAAGAGACCCAGTACTTC; CDR3 protein: CASSIGGGQETQYF; J gene: TRBJ2-5; clone size: NA; D gene: TRBD2; V gene: TRBV19; CDR3 length: 14
CDR3 DNA: TGTGCCAGCAGCTTAGGGGACAGGGCAGCTTTCTTT; CDR3 protein: CASSLGDRAAFF; J gene: TRBJ1-1; clone size: few; D gene: TRBD1; V gene: TRBV7-9; CDR3 length: 12
CDR3 DNA: TGCGCCAGCAGCTTCGGGTGGCAGGGTGGCGATCAGCCCCAGCATTTT; CDR3 protein: CASSFGWQGGDQPQHF; J gene: TRBJ1-5; clone size: NA; D gene: NA; V gene: TRBV5-1; CDR3 length: 16
CDR3 DNA: TGTGCCAGTAGTCAATGGACAGCTGAAAAACTGTTTTTT; CDR3 protein: CASSQWTAEKLFF; J gene: TRBJ1-4; clone size: NA; D gene: NA; V gene: TRBV19; CDR3 length: 13
CDR3 DNA: TGTGCCAGCAGTTCCGGGACAGGGGAGATACCCCTCCACTTT; CDR3 protein: CASSSGTGEIPLHF; J gene: TRBJ1-6; clone size: NA; D gene: TRBD1; V gene: TRBV27; CDR3 length: 14
CDR3 DNA: TGTGCCAGTCAAAACAGGGCTCGGGGAGAGACCCAGTACTTC; CDR3 protein: CASQNRARGETQYF; J gene: TRBJ2-5; clone size: NA; D gene: NA; V gene: TRBV27; CDR3 length: 14
CDR3 DNA: TGTGCCGGAGACTGGACAGGGGGCGCGAACACCGGGGAGCTGTTTTTT; CDR3 protein: CAGDWTGGANTGELFF; J gene: TRBJ2-2; clone size: NA; D gene: TRBD1; V gene: TRBV30; CDR3 length: 16
CDR3 DNA: TGTGCCAGCAGCTTTCAGGGCCCAGCCAAAAACATTCAGTACTTC; CDR3 protein: CASSFQGPAKNIQYF; J gene: TRBJ2-4; clone size: NA; D gene: NA; V gene: TRBV5-5; CDR3 length: 15
CDR3 DNA: TGTGCCTGGAGTGCGACAGAGATCTATGGCTACACCTTC; CDR3 protein: CAWSATEIYGYTF; J gene: TRBJ1-2; clone size: NA; D gene: NA; V gene: TRBV30; CDR3 length: 13
CDR3 DNA: TGTGCCAGCAGCTTAGGGACTAGGTTCTACGAGCAGTACTTC; CDR3 protein: CASSLGTRFYEQYF; J gene: TRBJ2-7; clone size: NA; D gene: TRBD2; V gene: TRBV11-2; CDR3 length: 14
CDR3 DNA: TGCAGCTGGGGGCACGCCTACAATGAGCAGTTCTTC; CDR3 protein: CSWGHAYNEQFF; J gene: TRBJ2-1; clone size: NA; D gene: NA; V gene: TRBV29-1; CDR3 length: 12
CDR3 DNA: TGTGCCAGCAGCTCTCGGGGCACCGGGGAGCTGTTTTTT; CDR3 protein: CASSSRGTGELFF; J gene: TRBJ2-2; clone size: NA; D gene: NA; V gene: TRBV5-5; CDR3 length: 13
CDR3 DNA: TGTGCCAGTAGTATAATAGGACAGGGATACAATGAGCAGTTCTTC; CDR3 protein: CASSIIGQGYNEQFF; J gene: TRBJ2-1; clone size: NA; D gene: TRBD1; V gene: TRBV19; CDR3 length: 15
CDR3 DNA: TGCGCCAGCAGCCCACAGCCGGGAACCCGTAGCTCCTACAATGAGCAGTTCTTC; CDR3 protein: CASSPQPGTRSSYNEQFF; J gene: TRBJ2-1; clone size: once; D gene: NA; V gene: TRBV4-1; CDR3 length: 18
CDR3 DNA: TGCGCCAGCAGTCAACCCCCCCAACTAGGCTGCTCCTACAATGAGCAGTTCTTC; CDR3 protein: CASSQPPQLGCSYNEQFF; J gene: TRBJ2-1; clone size: NA; D gene: NA; V gene: TRBV23-1; CDR3 length: 18
CDR3 DNA: TGTGCCTGGAGTCCTAGATATGATGAGCAGTTCTTC; CDR3 protein: CAWSPRYDEQFF; J gene: TRBJ2-1; clone size: NA; D gene: NA; V gene: TRBV30; CDR3 length: 12
CDR3 DNA: TGCAGTGCTAGTGACGGGGGACCCACAGATACGCAGTATTTT; CDR3 protein: CSASDGGPTDTQYF; J gene: TRBJ2-3; clone size: NA; D gene: NA; V gene: TRBV20-1; CDR3 length: 14
CDR3 DNA: TGTGCCAGCAGCTTAGGCAACGCGGCCCGGTACGAGCAGTACTTC; CDR3 protein: CASSLGNAARYEQYF; J gene: TRBJ2-7; clone size: NA; D gene: NA; V gene: TRBV7-2; CDR3 length: 15
CDR3 DNA: TGTGCCAGCAGGAGGGGGAAGACGGAAGACTATGGCTACACCTTC; CDR3 protein: CASRRGKTEDYGYTF; J gene: TRBJ1-2; clone size: NA; D gene: NA; V gene: TRBV5-8; CDR3 length: 15
CDR3 DNA: TGTGCCAGCAGCTCCCTCCGACAGGCGTCACTAGCCAAAAACATTCAGTACTTC; CDR3 protein: CASSSLRQASLAKNIQYF; J gene: TRBJ2-4; clone size: NA; D gene: NA; V gene: TRBV5-6; CDR3 length: 18
CDR3 DNA: TGTGCCAGCAGCTTTTTGCGCGCGAACACCGGGGAGCTGTTTTTT; CDR3 protein: CASSFLRANTGELFF; J gene: TRBJ2-2; clone size: NA; D gene: NA; V gene: TRBV5-6; CDR3 length: 15
CDR3 DNA: TGTGCCAGCAGATCTGACAGATTCGGCACTGAAGCTTTCTTT; CDR3 protein: CASRSDRFGTEAFF; J gene: TRBJ1-1; clone size: NA; D gene: NA; V gene: TRBV2; CDR3 length: 14
CDR3 DNA: TGTGCCTGGGGGCCGAAGGGACAGGCGGGGTCACCCCTCCACTTT; CDR3 protein: CAWGPKGQAGSPLHF; J gene: TRBJ1-6; clone size: many; D gene: TRBD1; V gene: TRBV30; CDR3 length: 15
CDR3 DNA: TGTGCCAGCAGTTTTCACAGGGGGTCCTACAATGAGCAGTTCTTC; CDR3 protein: CASSFHRGSYNEQFF; J gene: TRBJ2-1; clone size: NA; D gene: TRBD1; V gene: TRBV27; CDR3 length: 15
CDR3 DNA: TGCGCCAGCACCCCTGGTCCGGGGGGAGGCTCTGGGGCCAACGTCCTGACTTTC; CDR3 protein: CASTPGPGGGSGANVLTF; J gene: TRBJ2-6; clone size: once; D gene: TRBD2; V gene: TRBV10-2; CDR3 length: 18
CDR3 DNA: TGTGCCAGCAGCCTTCTGACAGGGTTGAACACTGAAGCTTTCTTT; CDR3 protein: CASSLLTGLNTEAFF; J gene: TRBJ1-1; clone size: NA; D gene: TRBD1; V gene: TRBV14; CDR3 length: 15
CDR3 DNA: TGTGCCAGCAGCTTACAAGCATCCCTCAATGAGCAGTTCTTC; CDR3 protein: CASSLQASLNEQFF; J gene: TRBJ2-1; clone size: NA; D gene: NA; V gene: TRBV7-9; CDR3 length: 14
CDR3 DNA: TGTGCCAGCAGCGTAGGAGGGTCGGGCACCGGGGAGCTGTTTTTT; CDR3 protein: CASSVGGSGTGELFF; J gene: TRBJ2-2; clone size: NA; D gene: NA; V gene: TRBV9; CDR3 length: 15
CDR3 DNA: TGTGCCAGCACCTCGGGACAGGGCGCCTCACCCCTCCACTTT; CDR3 protein: CASTSGQGASPLHF; J gene: TRBJ1-6; clone size: once; D gene: TRBD1; V gene: TRBV13; CDR3 length: 14
CDR3 DNA: TGTGCCAGCAGTCTACTAGCGGGAGTCAGTACCGGGGAGCTGTTTTTT; CDR3 protein: CASSLLAGVSTGELFF; J gene: TRBJ2-2; clone size: once; D gene: TRBD2; V gene: TRBV6-2/TRBV6-3; CDR3 length: 16
CDR3 DNA: TGTGCCAGCAGCTTAGAATCCCGGACAGGGGCCTATGGCTACACCTTC; CDR3 protein: CASSLESRTGAYGYTF; J gene: TRBJ1-2; clone size: once; D gene: TRBD1; V gene: TRBV11-2; CDR3 length: 16
CDR3 DNA: TGTGCCAGCAGTTTAGGCCAGGGGGCAGGGCAGCCCCAGCATTTT; CDR3 protein: CASSLGQGAGQPQHF; J gene: TRBJ1-5; clone size: NA; D gene: TRBD1; V gene: TRBV28; CDR3 length: 15
CDR3 DNA: TGTGCCAGCACCCAAAGTCGTGGCACGGGGGCTTTCTTT; CDR3 protein: CASTQSRGTGAFF; J gene: TRBJ1-1; clone size: NA; D gene: NA; V gene: TRBV27; CDR3 length: 13
CDR3 DNA: TGTGCCAGCAGTGAAGCGGTGTCTAGCGGGAGCTACGAGCAGTACTTC; CDR3 protein: CASSEAVSSGSYEQYF; J gene: TRBJ2-7; clone size: once; D gene: TRBD2; V gene: TRBV2; CDR3 length: 16
CDR3 DNA: TGTGCCAGCAGTGACCCCAAGCGGCTCACAGATACGCAGTATTTT; CDR3 protein: CASSDPKRLTDTQYF; J gene: TRBJ2-3; clone size: NA; D gene: NA; V gene: TRBV6-4; CDR3 length: 15
CDR3 DNA: TGTGCCAGTAGTGAGGAGAGCACAGATACGCAGTATTTT; CDR3 protein: CASSEESTDTQYF; J gene: TRBJ2-3; clone size: once; D gene: NA; V gene: TRBV19; CDR3 length: 13
CDR3 DNA: TGTGCCAGCAGTTACTCACAGGGGGTCACAGATACGCAGTATTTT; CDR3 protein: CASSYSQGVTDTQYF; J gene: TRBJ2-3; clone size: NA; D gene: TRBD1; V gene: TRBV6-2/TRBV6-3; CDR3 length: 15
CDR3 DNA: TGTGCCAGCAGCCGGGGACAAATGAACACTGAAGCTTTCTTT; CDR3 protein: CASSRGQMNTEAFF; J gene: TRBJ1-1; clone size: NA; D gene: NA; V gene: TRBV3-1/TRBV3-2; CDR3 length: 14
CDR3 DNA: TGTGCCAGCAGCGTAGACGGGGTGAATTCACCCCTCCACTTT; CDR3 protein: CASSVDGVNSPLHF; J gene: TRBJ1-6; clone size: NA; D gene: NA; V gene: TRBV9; CDR3 length: 14
CDR3 DNA: TGTGCCAGCAGCGCGCCTCGGGGGACCAGCACAGATACGCAGTATTTT; CDR3 protein: CASSAPRGTSTDTQYF; J gene: TRBJ2-3; clone size: NA; D gene: NA; V gene: TRBV9; CDR3 length: 16
CDR3 DNA: TGTGCCAGCAGTCTCAGGGTGGGCTCCTACAATGAGCAGTTCTTC; CDR3 protein: CASSLRVGSYNEQFF; J gene: TRBJ2-1; clone size: NA; D gene: NA; V gene: TRBV6-6; CDR3 length: 15
CDR3 DNA: TGTGCCAGCAGCCCTCTAGCGGGAGCATACAATGAGCAGTTCTTC; CDR3 protein: CASSPLAGAYNEQFF; J gene: TRBJ2-1; clone size: NA; D gene: TRBD2; V gene: TRBV7-3; CDR3 length: 15
CDR3 DNA: TGTGCCAGCAGCTTACGGGGGAGTTTTCAAGAGACCCAGTACTTC; CDR3 protein: CASSLRGSFQETQYF; J gene: TRBJ2-5; clone size: once; D gene: NA; V gene: TRBV7-2; CDR3 length: 15
CDR3 DNA: TGCGCCAGCAGCCTGACGGAGCAGGGGACTAATGAAAAACTGTTTTTT; CDR3 protein: CASSLTEQGTNEKLFF; J gene: TRBJ1-4; clone size: NA; D gene: NA; V gene: TRBV5-1; CDR3 length: 16
CDR3 DNA: TGCAGCGTCTCTGGACTCGTCTCCTACAATGAGCAGTTCTTC; CDR3 protein: CSVSGLVSYNEQFF; J gene: TRBJ2-1; clone size: few; D gene: NA; V gene: TRBV29-1; CDR3 length: 14
CDR3 DNA: TGCGCCAGCAGGGGACAGGCCCCGGGACTAGCGTTGAACACCGGGGAGCTGTTTTTT; CDR3 protein: CASRGQAPGLALNTGELFF; J gene: TRBJ2-2; clone size: NA; D gene: TRBD2; V gene: TRBV5-1; CDR3 length: 19